A single T cell receptor (beta chain) is shown here with its context. Its target antigen remains unknown. Base qualities are missing; no much larger clone stands one base away. The record originates from a study of T cells in Graves' hyperthyroidism and ophthalmopathy (dated by TCRdb to the late 2010s). General notes on the study: Peripheral blood was collected at initial diagnosis, before any treatment. A discovery cohort of about 95 patients, about 44 with Graves' ophthalmopathy and approximately 57 with stable Graves' hyperthyroidism, was used to find distinguishing TCR V-J signatures. Whether ophthalmopathy could be predicted prospectively was tested in an independent validation cohort made up of roughly 20 hyperthyroidism patients plus 17 patients who later progressed to ophthalmopathy. The roughly 100 discovery patients were divided at random into training and test sets in a 7:3 ratio. In six Graves' hyperthyroidism patients, the study also compared T-cell repertoires from thyroid tissue with T-cell repertoires from blood. Following sampling, methimazole starting at 30 mg daily was given to hyperthyroidism patients, and high-dose intravenous methylprednisolone was given to ophthalmopathy patients. TCR Vbeta CDR3 sequencing of fewer than 150 peripheral blood samples (over 40 ophthalmopathy, 75 to 85 hyperthyroidism and approximately 17 progressor patients) is reported in the paper.

Ophthalmopathy patients had moderately to severely active disease, with a Clinical Activity Score of 3 or more, a NOSPECS grade of 4 or more, and a disease duration of less than 3 months. Patients with uncontrolled infections, other autoimmune diseases, pregnancy or lactation were excluded. Diagnoses were based on clinical symptoms, serum thyroxine and TRAb, thyroid ultrasound and orbital computed tomography. Ficoll-Paque density gradient centrifugation was used to isolate PBMCs from 8.5 to 10 ml of fresh peripheral blood. Total RNA was extracted using Trizol reagent, and RNA quality was assessed on an Agilent 2100 Bioanalyzer. TCR beta CDR3 regions were amplified from RNA transcripts. The first round of RT-PCR for the TCR CDR3 was performed with the HTBI primer set and the Qiagen OneStep RT-PCR kit. Libraries were constructed in a second round of multiplex PCR, after which size selection and purification were carried out. Libraries were sequenced paired-end with 100 bp reads on an Illumina HiSeq2000. In the authors' own workflow: SOAPnuke was used to process the raw data, with reads discarded if the reads contained adapters or uncalled bases, had a mean Phred below 15, or lacked an exact constant-primer or identifier match. High-quality paired reads were merged using COPE v1.2.5, and each unique nucleotide sequence was defined as a clonotype. Clonotypes were aligned to IMGT TRBV, TRBD and TRBJ reference segments using MiTCR v1.1. Only V-J combinations with frequency above 0.0001, covering approximately 99% of repertoires, were analysed. The TCS score was defined as F50 (clonal expansion) divided by E x V (chaos), with BLOSUM62-based TCRdist calculated between CDR3 peptides within each V-J. Welch's t-statistics and random forest reduced 450 to 600 V-J features to 10 to 15, which were used in a naive Bayes classifier (R e1071). TCRdb's own reprocessing of the public reads used fastp at Q25 and MiXCR and kept productive beta chains. Each CDR3 protein appears once, grouped with its most common genes and DNA. TCRdb assigned the V and J calls; the authors' analysis was not used. This sample gives around 370,000 distinct CDR3 sequences in total; under 20% of them show up just once. The top ten clones comprise 40% of the sample.

There are 16 amino acids in the CDR3, from cysteine to phenylalanine inclusive. Only the CDR3 part of the read is kept: 48 bases, read in frame from the first base. In the germline V gene (reference sequence), CDR1 corresponds to SEHNR and CDR2 to FQNEAQ. Trimming takes 6 bases off V and 9 bases off J; junction bases not matched to a gene: 14. Study-wide conclusions, independent of this receptor: Sample size was not statistically predetermined, and investigators were not blinded to group allocation. Most expanded thyroid clonotypes (frequency above 0.001) were also detected in blood, a finding suggesting that blood repertoires may reflect thyroid immune responses. In validation, the model predicted progression to ophthalmopathy a median of roughly 6.5 months before onset, with approximately 70% sensitivity and 72.22% specificity. Ophthalmopathy was separated from stable hyperthyroidism by a 13 V-J signature model, with about 86% sensitivity and 81% to 83% specificity obtained in cross-validation and 80%/75% obtained in testing.

Material for sequencing was blood. This chain is built from TRBV7-9 and TRBJ2-1, with 10 middle bases fitting TRBD2. The clonotype was recovered from a young man with Graves' ophthalmopathy. In nucleotide form, the sequence is TGTGCCAGCAGTCGGGACTCTAGCGGGGGTACGGCTGAGCAGTTCTTC. The translation is CASSRDSSGGTAEQFF.